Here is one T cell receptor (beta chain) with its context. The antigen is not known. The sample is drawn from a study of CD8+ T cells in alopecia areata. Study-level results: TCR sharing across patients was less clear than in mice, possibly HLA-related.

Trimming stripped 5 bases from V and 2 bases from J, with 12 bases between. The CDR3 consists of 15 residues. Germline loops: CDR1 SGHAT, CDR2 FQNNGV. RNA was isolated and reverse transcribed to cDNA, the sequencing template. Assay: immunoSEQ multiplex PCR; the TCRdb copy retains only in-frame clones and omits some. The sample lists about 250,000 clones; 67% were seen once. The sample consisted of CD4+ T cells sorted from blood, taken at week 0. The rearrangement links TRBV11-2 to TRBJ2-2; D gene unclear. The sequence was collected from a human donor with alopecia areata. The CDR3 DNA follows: TGTGCCAGCAGCGAAGGATCACTTAACACCGGGGAGCTGTTTTTT. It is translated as CASSEGSLNTGELFF.